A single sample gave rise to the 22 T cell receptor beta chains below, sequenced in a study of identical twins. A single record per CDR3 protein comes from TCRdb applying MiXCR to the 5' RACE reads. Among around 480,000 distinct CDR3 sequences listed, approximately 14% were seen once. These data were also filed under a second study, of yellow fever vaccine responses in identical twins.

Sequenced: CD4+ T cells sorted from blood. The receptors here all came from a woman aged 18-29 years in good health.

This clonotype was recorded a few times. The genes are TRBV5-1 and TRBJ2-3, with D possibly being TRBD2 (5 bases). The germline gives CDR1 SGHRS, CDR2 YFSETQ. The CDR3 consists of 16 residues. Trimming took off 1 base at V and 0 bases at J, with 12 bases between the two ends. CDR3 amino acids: CASSLFRGISTDTQYF. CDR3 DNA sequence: TGCGCCAGCAGCTTGTTCCGGGGAATCAGCACAGATACGCAGTATTTT.

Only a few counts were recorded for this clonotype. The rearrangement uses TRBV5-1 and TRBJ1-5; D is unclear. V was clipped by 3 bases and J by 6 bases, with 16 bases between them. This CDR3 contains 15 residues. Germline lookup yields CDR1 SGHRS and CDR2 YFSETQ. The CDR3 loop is CASSYDLQLGQPQHF. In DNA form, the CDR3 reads TGCGCCAGCAGCTATGATCTCCAGCTCGGTCAGCCCCAGCATTTT.

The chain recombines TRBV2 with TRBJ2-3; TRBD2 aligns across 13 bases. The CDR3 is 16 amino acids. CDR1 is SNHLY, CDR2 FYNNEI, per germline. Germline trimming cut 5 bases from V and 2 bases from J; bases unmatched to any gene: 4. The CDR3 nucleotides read TGTGCCAGCAGTCCAACTAGCGGGGGGGTCACAGATACGCAGTATTTT. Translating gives CASSPTSGGVTDTQYF.

CDR3 coding DNA: TGTGCCAGCAGCTTATTGCCCTTCGGGACATACGAGCAGTACTTC. It translates to CASSLLPFGTYEQYF. The chain couples TRBV7-8 to TRBJ2-7; tentatively, D is TRBD1 (6 bases). CDR1 and CDR2 (germline): SGHVS, FQNEAQ. This CDR3 has 15 amino acids. Trimming removed 2 bases from V and 4 bases from J, with 15 bases in between.

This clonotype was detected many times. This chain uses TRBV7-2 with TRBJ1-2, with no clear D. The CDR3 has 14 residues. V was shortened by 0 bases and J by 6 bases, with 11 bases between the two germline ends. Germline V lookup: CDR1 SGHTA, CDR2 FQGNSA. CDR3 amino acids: CASSLAQNYDGYTF. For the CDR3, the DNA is TGTGCCAGCAGCTTAGCCCAGAACTATGATGGCTACACCTTC.

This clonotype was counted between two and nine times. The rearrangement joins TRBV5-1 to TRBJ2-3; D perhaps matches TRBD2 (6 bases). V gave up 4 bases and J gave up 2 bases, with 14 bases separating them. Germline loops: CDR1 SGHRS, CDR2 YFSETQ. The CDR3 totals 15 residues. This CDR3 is CASSPGTVLTDTQYF. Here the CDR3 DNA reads TGCGCCAGCAGCCCCGGGACTGTACTCACAGATACGCAGTATTTT.

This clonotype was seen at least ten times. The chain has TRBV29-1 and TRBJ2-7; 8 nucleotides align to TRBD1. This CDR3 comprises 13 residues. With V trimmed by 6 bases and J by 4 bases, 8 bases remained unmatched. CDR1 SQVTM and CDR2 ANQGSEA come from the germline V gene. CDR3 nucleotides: TGCAGCGTGAACAGGGGGACAGGTTACGAGCAGTACTTC. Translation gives CSVNRGTGYEQYF.

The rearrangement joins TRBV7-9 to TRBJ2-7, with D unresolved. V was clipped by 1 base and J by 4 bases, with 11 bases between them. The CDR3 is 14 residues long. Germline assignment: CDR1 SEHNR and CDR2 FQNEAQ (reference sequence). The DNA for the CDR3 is TGTGCCAGCAGCTTAGGGGGTCGTCAGTACGAGCAGTACTTC. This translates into CASSLGGRQYEQYF.

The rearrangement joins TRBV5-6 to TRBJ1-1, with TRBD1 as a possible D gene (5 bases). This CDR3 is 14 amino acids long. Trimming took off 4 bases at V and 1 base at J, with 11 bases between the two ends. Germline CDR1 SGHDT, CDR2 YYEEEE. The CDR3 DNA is TGTGCCAGCAGCAACTATAGGGGGAACACTGAAGCTTTCTTT. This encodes CASSNYRGNTEAFF. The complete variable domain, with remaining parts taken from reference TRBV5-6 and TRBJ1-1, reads DAGVTQSPTHLIKTRGQQVTLRCSPKSGHDTVSWYQQALGQGPQFIFQYYEEEERQRGNFPDRFSGHQFPNYSSELNVNALLLGDSALYLCASSNYRGNTEAFFGQGTRLTVV.

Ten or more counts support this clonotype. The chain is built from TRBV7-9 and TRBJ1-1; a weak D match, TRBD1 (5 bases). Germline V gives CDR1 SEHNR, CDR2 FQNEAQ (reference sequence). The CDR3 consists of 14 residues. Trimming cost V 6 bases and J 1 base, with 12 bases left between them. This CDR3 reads CASSSSGTNTEAFF. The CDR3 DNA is TGTGCCAGCAGTTCTTCCGGGACGAACACTGAAGCTTTCTTT.

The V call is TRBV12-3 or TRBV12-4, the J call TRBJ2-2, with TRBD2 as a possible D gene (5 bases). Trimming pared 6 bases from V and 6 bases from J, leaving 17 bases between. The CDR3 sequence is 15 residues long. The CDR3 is CASSPPGSKAGELFF. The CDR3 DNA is TGTGCCAGCAGCCCCCCGGGATCTAAGGCCGGGGAGCTGTTTTTT.

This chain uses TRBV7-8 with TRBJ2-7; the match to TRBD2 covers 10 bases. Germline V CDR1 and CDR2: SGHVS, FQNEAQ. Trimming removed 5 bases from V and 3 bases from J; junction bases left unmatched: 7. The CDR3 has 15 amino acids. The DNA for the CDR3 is TGTGCCAGCAGCCACCAACTAGCGGGATACTACGAGCAGTACTTC. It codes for CASSHQLAGYYEQYF.

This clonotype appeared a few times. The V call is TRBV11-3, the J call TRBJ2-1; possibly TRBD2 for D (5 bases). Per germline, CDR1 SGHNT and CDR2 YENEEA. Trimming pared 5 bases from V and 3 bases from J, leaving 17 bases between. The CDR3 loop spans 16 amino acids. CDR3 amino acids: CASSPGRGPDYNEQFF. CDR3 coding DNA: TGTGCCAGCAGCCCGGGGAGAGGTCCTGACTACAATGAGCAGTTCTTC.

The CDR3 DNA is TGTGCCAGCTCCTCTTCCGGGACTAGCGGGGCCTACGAGCAGTACTTC. It is translated as CASSSSGTSGAYEQYF. V and J are TRBV28 and TRBJ2-7; TRBD2 aligns across 13 bases. Germline V lookup: CDR1 MDHEN, CDR2 SYDVKM. The trim removed 8 bases at V and 2 bases at J, leaving 9 bases unmatched. CDR3 length: 16 amino acids.

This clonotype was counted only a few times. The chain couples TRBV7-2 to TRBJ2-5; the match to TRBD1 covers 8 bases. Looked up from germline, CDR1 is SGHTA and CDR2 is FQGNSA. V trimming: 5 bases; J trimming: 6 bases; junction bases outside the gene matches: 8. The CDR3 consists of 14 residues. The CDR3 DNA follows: TGTGCCAGCAGCGACAGGGGAGGTTTAAAGACCCAGTACTTC. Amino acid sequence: CASSDRGGLKTQYF. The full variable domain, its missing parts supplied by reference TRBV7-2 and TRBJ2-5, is GAGVSQSPSNKVTEKGKDVELRCDPISGHTALYWYRQSLGQGLEFLIYFQGNSAPDKSGLPSDRFSAERTGGSVSTLTIQRTQQEDSAVYLCASSDRGGLKTQYFGPGTRLLVL.

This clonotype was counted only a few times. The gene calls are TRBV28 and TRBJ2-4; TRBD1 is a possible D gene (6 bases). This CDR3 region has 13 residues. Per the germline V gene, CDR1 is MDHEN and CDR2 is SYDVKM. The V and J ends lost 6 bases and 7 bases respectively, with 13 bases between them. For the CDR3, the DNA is TGTGCCAGCAGCACCCCGGGACACAACATTCAGTACTTC. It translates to CASSTPGHNIQYF.

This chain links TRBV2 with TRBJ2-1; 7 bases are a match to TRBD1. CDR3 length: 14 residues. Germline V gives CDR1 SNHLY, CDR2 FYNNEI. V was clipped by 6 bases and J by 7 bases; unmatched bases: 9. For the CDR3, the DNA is TGTGCCAGCAGCGGGACAAGGGGGCTAAATGAGCAGTTCTTC. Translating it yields CASSGTRGLNEQFF.

This chain's CDR3 is CASRGETYEQYF. The CDR3 region has the DNA TGTGCCAGCCGGGGGGAAACCTACGAGCAGTACTTC. The rearrangement joins TRBV12-3 or TRBV12-4 to TRBJ2-7, with 7 bases fitting TRBD2. With 8 bases clipped from V and 2 bases from J, the junction kept 3 bases outside the gene matches. The CDR3 is 12 amino acids.

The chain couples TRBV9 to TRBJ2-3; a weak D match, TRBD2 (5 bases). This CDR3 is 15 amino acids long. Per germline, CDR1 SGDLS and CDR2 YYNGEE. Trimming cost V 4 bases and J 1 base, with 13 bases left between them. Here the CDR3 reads CASSHRAERTDTQYF. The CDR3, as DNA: TGTGCCAGCAGCCATAGAGCGGAACGCACAGATACGCAGTATTTT. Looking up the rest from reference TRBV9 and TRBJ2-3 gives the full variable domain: DSGVTQTPKHLITATGQRVTLRCSPRSGDLSVYWYQQSLDQGLQFLIQYYNGEERAKGNILERFSAQQFPDLHSELNLSSLELGDSALYFCASSHRAERTDTQYFGPGTRLTVL.

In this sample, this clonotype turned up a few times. The CDR3 spells CSAGGVDTQYF. CDR3 coding DNA: TGCAGTGCTGGAGGGGTAGATACGCAGTATTTT. The chain combines TRBV20-1 with TRBJ2-3; a possible D gene is TRBD2 (6 bases). The germline V and J ends were trimmed by 5 bases and 5 bases, with 8 bases remaining between them. The CDR3 is made up of 11 amino acids. Germline V gene lookup returns CDR1 DFQATT and CDR2 SNEGSKA (reference sequence).

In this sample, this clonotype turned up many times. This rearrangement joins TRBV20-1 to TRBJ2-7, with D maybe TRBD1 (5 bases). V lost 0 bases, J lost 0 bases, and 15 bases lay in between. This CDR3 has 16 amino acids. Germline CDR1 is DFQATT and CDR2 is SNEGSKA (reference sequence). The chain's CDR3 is CSARDNFRGTSYEQYF. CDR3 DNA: TGCAGTGCTAGAGATAATTTTAGGGGAACCTCCTACGAGCAGTACTTC.

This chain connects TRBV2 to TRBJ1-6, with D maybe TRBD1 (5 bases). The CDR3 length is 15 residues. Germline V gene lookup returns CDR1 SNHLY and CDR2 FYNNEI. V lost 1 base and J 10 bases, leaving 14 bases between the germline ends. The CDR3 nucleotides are TGTGCCAGCAGTGAAGGTCATGGAAGGGGATCACCCCTCCACTTT. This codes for CASSEGHGRGSPLHF.